This TCR beta chain stems from a study of beta chain features in type 1 diabetes (dated by TCRdb to about 2018). Background on the whole study: Mean age, gender distribution, total cell number and subset yield were not different between patients and healthy donors. A total of approximately 99,000,000 sorted cells were examined across all samples, and RNA yield correlated strongly with the number of cells per subset. The study compared TCRB repertoires of sorted circulating CD4+ T cell subsets between recently diagnosed type 1 diabetes patients and matched healthy donors. Naive and central memory subsets were obtained from all 28 donors, but regulatory and stem cell-like memory subsets were isolated from only 8 patients and roughly 8 healthy donors. Findings and caveats that apply to the study as a whole: PCR might favor shorter templates, but patient and control samples were amplified and corrected together, so any skew would affect both groups equally. Because cDNA was sequenced instead of genomic DNA, highly expressing activated cells could be over-represented, though the groups showed no difference in activation or CD3 levels. In all four CD4+ subsets, TCRB CDR3 length was moderately but significantly shorter in type 1 diabetes patients. At VDJ recombination sites, patients with type 1 diabetes made fewer insertions and deleted more nucleotides, a pattern implying thymic rearrangement abnormalities. Because small numbers of individuals were included in the HLA sub-analyses, any influence of HLA type on TCRB rearrangement was left unresolved. Naive, central memory and regulatory TCRB repertoires appeared to be more alike among patients than among healthy donors.

After removal of 1 base from V and 12 bases from J, the junction retains 8 bases not matched to a gene. The germline V gene provides CDR1 SGHDN and CDR2 FVKESK. Counted from cysteine to phenylalanine, this CDR3 has 15 amino acids. Only CDR3 DNA is held: 45 bases, read in frame from base 1. With regard to this clone: Its antigen remains unidentified. Base qualities are not at hand, and no much larger clone is one base apart.

Each donor gave one peripheral blood draw, roughly 120 mL on average, collected into heparinised tubes. Using a panel that included CD45RO, CCR7, CD25, CD127, CD95 and CD27, naive, central memory, regulatory and stem cell-like memory CD4+ T cells were sorted on a BD FACSAria II. Every sorted population had a purity above 95%. PBMCs were isolated immediately by Lymphoprep density gradient centrifugation and stained directly without culture. Samples were stained and sorted in pairs, with one healthy donor and one patient per experiment, so that batch effects were minimized. The entire amount of isolated RNA was reverse transcribed using the High Capacity cDNA Reverse Transcription Kit, so the sequenced TCRB transcripts were expressed ones. Stem cell-like memory T cell samples underwent survey-depth immunoSEQ sequencing, averaging about 1 million total reads per sample. After sorted cells were lysed in RLT buffer, RNA was extracted with DNase-treated RNeasy Micro or Mini kits, with the choice depending on cell number. To prevent cross-contamination, every cell subset was processed on its own, while patient and healthy donor samples were processed together. Using the immunoSEQ multiplex PCR, TCRB sequences were amplified from cDNA into 87-bp fragments spanning the CDR3 region. The amplicons were sequenced using the Illumina HiSeq platform. Turning to the authors' computational methods: PCR bias was corrected computationally using synthetic template baselines, and reads within Hamming distance 2 were collapsed, with unmergeable singletons discarded. By aligning reads against IMGT, V, D and J genes, CDR3 length, and insertions or deletions at six rearrangement sites were assigned. Clonotype counts were normalized to sorted cell number within each subset before computing true diversity and Gini coefficients with the tcR R package. The overlap coefficient, calculated on TCRB nucleotide sequences, was used to quantify repertoire sharing. This is the immuneACCESS table as TCRdb keeps it, with only in-frame sequences that have V and J called. A part of the clones is gone; compared with another copy, unresolved V genes explain less than half, and the rest is unexplained. Clonal size and the V and J genes are those of that table, whereas D and trimming came from the DNA. The sample table holds roughly 42,000 clones, of which roughly 50% were seen once. The ten largest clonotypes hold 0.2% to 0.3% of the sample.

This sequence was found in a woman in her 30s in good health. The specimen sequenced was stem cell memory CD4+ T cells from blood. The sample's cell subset or site label is to be understood as: stem cell-like memory CD4+ T cells. The V gene is TRBV14 and the J gene is TRBJ2-1; 11 of the junction bases match TRBD1. CDR3 protein: CASSQGGTGGLWQFF. Read as DNA, the sequence is TGTGCCAGCAGCCAAGGCGGGACAGGGGGTTTGTGGCAGTTCTTC.